The rows below give T cell receptor beta chains drawn from one sample of a study of blood T cells in healthy people across ages. TCRdb processed the 5' RACE reads anew with MiXCR; each CDR3 protein has one entry. In the table there are some 710,000 distinct CDR3 sequences, 22% of which are singletons. The sample was blood. The source is a man aged 70-80 years in good health. Each CDR3 is given with its conserved first and last residue. The D gene is left open where the match is weak. Clone size appears in some rows only: once, few, many, or a class for an expanded clone.

D: NA
length: 14
size: NA
J: TRBJ2-1
V: TRBV7-9
CDR3: CASSYADRHNEQFF
DNA: TGTGCCAGCAGCTACGCGGACAGACACAATGAGCAGTTCTTC

D: NA
length: 13
size: NA
J: TRBJ1-3
V: TRBV12-3/TRBV12-4
CDR3: CASSFPYRNTIYF
DNA: TGTGCCAGCAGTTTCCCATACCGAAACACCATATATTTT

D: TRBD2
length: 15
size: many
J: TRBJ2-2
V: TRBV9
CDR3: CASRGDPSGTGELFF
DNA: TGTGCCAGCAGGGGCGACCCTAGCGGAACCGGGGAGCTGTTTTTT

D: NA
length: 13
size: once
J: TRBJ2-7
V: TRBV29-1
CDR3: CSVEEGQGYEQYF
DNA: TGCAGCGTTGAAGAGGGGCAGGGCTACGAGCAGTACTTC

D: NA
length: 11
size: NA
J: TRBJ2-3
V: TRBV20-1
CDR3: CSASLPRTQYF
DNA: TGCAGTGCCAGCCTACCAAGGACGCAGTATTTT

D: NA
length: 16
size: few
J: TRBJ1-1
V: TRBV11-2
CDR3: CASTTTERGLKAEAFF
DNA: TGTGCCAGCACCACAACCGAGAGGGGTTTGAAGGCTGAAGCTTTCTTT

D: NA
length: 15
size: NA
J: TRBJ1-4
V: TRBV10-3
CDR3: CAISEKWEGDEKLFF
DNA: TGTGCCATCAGTGAAAAGTGGGAGGGGGATGAAAAACTGTTTTTT

D: NA
length: 13
size: NA
J: TRBJ2-5
V: TRBV20-1
CDR3: CSATGTRQETQYF
DNA: TGCAGTGCTACCGGGACACGCCAAGAGACCCAGTACTTC

D: NA
length: 14
size: NA
J: TRBJ2-3
V: TRBV3-1
CDR3: CASSRGGNTDTQYF
DNA: TGTGCCAGCAGCCGAGGGGGAAACACAGATACGCAGTATTTT

D: TRBD1
length: 16
size: many
J: TRBJ2-1
V: TRBV24-1
CDR3: CATSDPGGGSYNEQFF
DNA: TGTGCCACCAGTGACCCAGGGGGCGGCTCCTACAATGAGCAGTTCTTC

D: TRBD2
length: 15
size: NA
J: TRBJ2-2
V: TRBV5-1
CDR3: CASSLSSGGTEELFF
DNA: TGCGCCAGCAGCTTGTCTAGCGGGGGCACCGAGGAGCTGTTTTTT

D: NA
length: 13
size: NA
J: TRBJ2-1
V: TRBV20-1
CDR3: CSAVKLAYNEQFF
DNA: TGCAGTGCAGTGAAATTGGCCTACAATGAGCAGTTCTTC

D: TRBD2
length: 13
size: few
J: TRBJ2-3
V: TRBV10-2
CDR3: CTSRTSGTDTQYF
DNA: TGCACCAGCAGGACTAGCGGTACAGATACGCAGTATTTT

D: TRBD1
length: 15
size: few
J: TRBJ2-7
V: TRBV7-9
CDR3: CASSSGTAVSYEQYF
DNA: TGTGCCAGCAGCTCCGGGACAGCTGTATCCTACGAGCAGTACTTC

D: NA
length: 17
size: many
J: TRBJ2-2
V: TRBV5-1
CDR3: CATPAVVGAADTGELFF
DNA: TGCGCCACCCCTGCAGTCGTGGGGGCGGCGGACACCGGGGAGCTGTTTTTT

D: TRBD1
length: 16
size: few
J: TRBJ2-5
V: TRBV12-3/TRBV12-4
CDR3: CASSPRTGDDQETQYF
DNA: TGTGCCAGCAGTCCAAGGACAGGCGACGACCAAGAGACCCAGTACTTC

D: TRBD1
length: 15
size: few
J: TRBJ1-5
V: TRBV6-2/TRBV6-3
CDR3: CASSLTGERYQPQHF
DNA: TGTGCCAGCAGTTTGACAGGGGAGCGGTATCAGCCCCAGCATTTT

D: NA
length: 14
size: few
J: TRBJ1-2
V: TRBV20-1
CDR3: CSANRQEIYYGYTF
DNA: TGCAGTGCCAATCGGCAGGAAATCTACTATGGCTACACCTTC

D: NA
length: 13
size: NA
J: TRBJ2-1
V: TRBV12-3/TRBV12-4
CDR3: CASSWQGGNEQFF
DNA: TGTGCCAGCAGTTGGCAGGGGGGCAATGAGCAGTTCTTC

D: TRBD1
length: 14
size: few
J: TRBJ1-4
V: TRBV7-9
CDR3: CASSLGQEVEKLFF
DNA: TGTGCCAGCAGCTTGGGACAGGAGGTGGAAAAACTGTTTTTT

D: NA
length: 11
size: NA
J: TRBJ1-4
V: TRBV4-2
CDR3: CASSDSEKLFF
DNA: TGTGCCAGCAGCGACTCTGAAAAACTGTTTTTT

D: NA
length: 15
size: NA
J: TRBJ2-7
V: TRBV5-8
CDR3: CASSLGPGITYEQYF
DNA: TGTGCCAGCAGCTTGGGTCCAGGGATAACCTACGAGCAGTACTTC

D: NA
length: 16
size: few
J: TRBJ2-1
V: TRBV6-2/TRBV6-3
CDR3: CASSSPTRHSYNEQFF
DNA: TGTGCCAGCAGTTCCCCCACTAGGCACTCCTACAATGAGCAGTTCTTC

D: NA
length: 15
size: NA
J: TRBJ2-7
V: TRBV3-1
CDR3: CASSASRATGGEQYF
DNA: TGTGCCAGCAGCGCCAGCAGGGCCACCGGTGGGGAGCAGTACTTC

D: NA
length: 14
size: few
J: TRBJ2-5
V: TRBV5-1
CDR3: CASSLAPVQETQYF
DNA: TGCGCCAGCAGCTTGGCCCCCGTACAAGAGACCCAGTACTTC

D: NA
length: 11
size: NA
J: TRBJ2-5
V: TRBV12-3/TRBV12-4
CDR3: CASSRSGTQYF
DNA: TGTGCCAGCAGTCGTTCAGGGACCCAGTACTTC

D: NA
length: 14
size: NA
J: TRBJ1-2
V: TRBV7-2
CDR3: CASLETGTAYGYTF
DNA: TGTGCCAGCTTGGAGACCGGGACGGCATATGGCTACACCTTC

D: TRBD2
length: 18
size: NA
J: TRBJ2-5
V: TRBV14
CDR3: CASSQDRGLAGSRETQYF
DNA: TGTGCCAGCAGCCAAGATAGGGGACTAGCGGGAAGTCGGGAGACCCAGTACTTC

D: NA
length: 16
size: many
J: TRBJ1-1
V: TRBV6-5
CDR3: CASSYSRAAMNTEAFF
DNA: TGTGCCAGCAGTTACTCCCGAGCAGCCATGAACACTGAAGCTTTCTTT

D: TRBD2
length: 15
size: NA
J: TRBJ2-7
V: TRBV3-1
CDR3: CASSLYRDYTYEQYF
DNA: TGTGCCAGCAGCCTCTACCGGGACTACACCTACGAGCAGTACTTC

D: NA
length: 15
size: many
J: TRBJ2-6
V: TRBV13
CDR3: CASSVRKAGANVLTF
DNA: TGTGCCAGCAGCGTCCGGAAAGCTGGGGCCAACGTCCTGACTTTC

D: NA
length: 15
size: NA
J: TRBJ2-7
V: TRBV4-1
CDR3: CASSQDLALFYEQYF
DNA: TGCGCCAGCAGCCAAGATCTAGCACTTTTCTACGAGCAGTACTTC

D: TRBD2
length: 17
size: NA
J: TRBJ2-2
V: TRBV4-3
CDR3: CASSPRLGSGRPGELFF
DNA: TGCGCCAGCAGCCCCCGACTGGGAAGCGGGAGGCCCGGGGAGCTGTTTTTT

D: TRBD1
length: 16
size: NA
J: TRBJ1-2
V: TRBV28
CDR3: CASSQHRTGLAYGYTF
DNA: TGTGCCAGCAGTCAACATCGGACAGGGCTTGCCTATGGCTACACCTTC

D: NA
length: 13
size: NA
J: TRBJ1-4
V: TRBV12-3/TRBV12-4
CDR3: CASSLRFWEKLFF
DNA: TGTGCCAGCAGTTTACGGTTTTGGGAAAAACTGTTTTTT

D: NA
length: 13
size: few
J: TRBJ1-1
V: TRBV12-3/TRBV12-4
CDR3: CASSPGLADKAFF
DNA: TGTGCCAGCAGTCCTGGACTTGCAGATAAAGCTTTCTTT

D: NA
length: 14
size: NA
J: TRBJ2-3
V: TRBV20-1
CDR3: CSAMRGGRTDTQYF
DNA: TGCAGTGCTATGCGAGGGGGAAGAACAGATACGCAGTATTTT

D: NA
length: 14
size: NA
J: TRBJ2-3
V: TRBV3-1
CDR3: CASSQGQGGDTQYF
DNA: TGTGCCAGCAGCCAAGGACAGGGAGGAGATACGCAGTATTTT

D: NA
length: 13
size: NA
J: TRBJ2-1
V: TRBV5-1
CDR3: CASSIAQHNEQFF
DNA: TGCGCCAGCAGCATCGCACAACACAATGAGCAGTTCTTC

D: TRBD2
length: 15
size: few
J: TRBJ2-7
V: TRBV5-1
CDR3: CASSLSGTNTYGQYF
DNA: TGCGCCAGCAGCCTCTCCGGGACTAATACCTACGGGCAGTACTTC

D: NA
length: 16
size: few
J: TRBJ2-3
V: TRBV7-2
CDR3: CACSVLARTPSATQYF
DNA: TGTGCCTGCAGCGTACTAGCCCGTACACCCTCGGCTACGCAGTATTTT

D: TRBD2
length: 14
size: few
J: TRBJ2-1
V: TRBV20-1
CDR3: CSARDASGINEQFF
DNA: TGCAGTGCTAGAGATGCTAGCGGGATCAATGAGCAGTTCTTC

D: NA
length: 14
size: NA
J: TRBJ2-7
V: TRBV3-1
CDR3: CASSAGTPSYEQYF
DNA: TGCGCCAGCAGCGCCGGGACCCCCTCCTACGAGCAGTACTTC

D: TRBD2
length: 15
size: NA
J: TRBJ2-2
V: TRBV7-2
CDR3: CASSLVSGRAGELFF
DNA: TGTGCCAGCAGCTTAGTTAGCGGGAGGGCCGGGGAGCTGTTTTTT

D: TRBD2
length: 14
size: NA
J: TRBJ2-3
V: TRBV5-1
CDR3: CASSLWSGADTQYF
DNA: TGCGCCAGCAGCTTGTGGAGCGGGGCAGATACGCAGTATTTT

D: TRBD1
length: 17
size: few
J: TRBJ2-1
V: TRBV7-2
CDR3: CASSLVSGTANYNEQFF
DNA: TGTGCCAGCAGCTTAGTATCGGGGACAGCCAACTACAATGAGCAGTTCTTC

D: TRBD2
length: 15
size: NA
J: TRBJ2-1
V: TRBV6-1
CDR3: CASTGAGESYNEQFF
DNA: TGTGCCAGCACCGGTGCGGGAGAGTCCTACAATGAGCAGTTCTTC

D: NA
length: 12
size: NA
J: TRBJ1-2
V: TRBV12-3/TRBV12-4
CDR3: CASDGGTHGYTF
DNA: TGTGCCAGCGACGGGGGAACTCATGGCTACACCTTC

D: NA
length: 14
size: few
J: TRBJ2-5
V: TRBV6-5
CDR3: CASSYSKTPGTQYF
DNA: TGTGCCAGCAGTTACTCGAAGACTCCGGGGACCCAGTACTTC

D: NA
length: 12
size: NA
J: TRBJ2-7
V: TRBV29-1
CDR3: CSVMRALGEQYF
DNA: TGCAGCGTTATGCGGGCCCTCGGAGAGCAGTACTTC

D: NA
length: 16
size: few
J: TRBJ2-3
V: TRBV28
CDR3: CASSPAGSFDTDTQYF
DNA: TGTGCCAGCAGTCCTGCGGGGAGCTTTGACACAGATACGCAGTATTTT

D: TRBD1
length: 13
size: NA
J: TRBJ1-2
V: TRBV19
CDR3: CASGTGGGYGYTF
DNA: TGTGCCAGTGGAACAGGGGGCGGCTATGGCTACACCTTC

D: NA
length: 18
size: NA
J: TRBJ1-5
V: TRBV12-3/TRBV12-4
CDR3: CASSTIQGRGGGNQPQHF
DNA: TGTGCCAGCAGCACCATCCAGGGACGGGGAGGAGGCAATCAGCCCCAGCATTTT